The next 25 T cell receptor beta chains were all read from a single sample in a study of blood T cell repertoires in COVID-19. Data came from immunoSEQ multiplex PCR; TCRdb stores just in-frame clones and leaves some out. This sample has 200,000 or so clones, with just under 90% found just once. Sequenced material: peripheral blood. These receptor sequences come from a man aged 30-40 years with COVID-19, enrolled during active disease.

This clone was detected only once. The chain couples TRBV7-9 to TRBJ2-5; 7 bases match TRBD2. Germline CDR1 SEHNR, CDR2 FQNEAQ (reference sequence). V lost 0 bases and J lost 2; bases outside the gene matches: 6. The CDR3 spans 16 residues. The CDR3, as DNA: TGTGCCAGCAGCTTAGCGGCGGGAGAGGATCAAGAGACCCAGTACTTC. This translates into CASSLAAGEDQETQYF.

The chain joins TRBV19 to TRBJ2-6, with no clear D. Trimming removed 3 bases at V and 0 bases at J, with 6 bases between. The CDR3 has 15 residues. CDR1 and CDR2 (germline): LNHDA, SQIVND (reference sequence). The DNA for the CDR3 is TGTGCCAGTAGTATCATCAGCTCTGGGGCCAACGTCCTGACTTTC. Translation gives CASSIISSGANVLTF.

The rearrangement links TRBV10-3 to TRBJ1-6; D not certain. This CDR3 comprises 15 residues. CDR1 ENHRY and CDR2 SYGVKD come from the germline V gene. Deletions cut 7 bases from V and 0 bases from J, with 10 bases between. This chain's CDR3 is CAITDTDSYNSPLHF. For the CDR3, the DNA is TGTGCCATCACCGACACAGACTCCTATAATTCACCCCTCCACTTT.

The J gene is TRBJ2-1, the V gene TRBV5-1; 9 bases match TRBD2. The CDR3 loop spans 16 amino acids. Germline V gene lookup returns CDR1 SGHRS and CDR2 YFSETQ. Trimming at V came to 3 bases and at J to 0 bases, leaving 4 bases not matched to a gene. CDR3 nucleotide sequence: TGCGCCAGCAGCTCCAGCGGGAGGTCCTCCTACAATGAGCAGTTCTTC. Translating gives CASSSSGRSSYNEQFF.

V usage is TRBV25-1 and J usage is TRBJ1-2; the D is unclear. Deletions cut 1 base from V and 2 bases from J, with 11 bases between. The CDR3 runs 15 residues. Germline assignment: CDR1 MGHDK and CDR2 SYGVNS. The CDR3 here is CASSESGRFNYGYTF. In DNA form, the CDR3 reads TGTGCCAGCAGTGAATCTGGGCGCTTCAACTATGGCTACACCTTC.

This chain uses TRBV19 with TRBJ1-2; D may be TRBD1 (6 bases). Trimming cost V 6 bases and J 8 bases, with 16 bases left between them. CDR1 is LNHDA and CDR2 is SQIVND in the germline V gene (reference sequence). This CDR3 region has 13 residues. CDR3 loop: CASSPVRGAGYTF. The DNA for the CDR3 is TGTGCCAGTAGCCCCGTCAGGGGAGCCGGCTACACCTTC.

This clone showed up just a few times. The chain has TRBV2 and TRBJ1-6, with a weak D call TRBD1 (5 bases). CDR1 SNHLY and CDR2 FYNNEI come from the germline V gene. The V end was cut by 7 bases, the J end by 8 bases, with 9 bases between. CDR3 size: 12 residues. DNA for the CDR3: TGTGCCAGCACGGGGGATTATTCACCCCTCCACTTT. This sequence encodes CASTGDYSPLHF. Full variable domain (outside the CDR3, taken from reference TRBV2 and TRBJ1-6): EPEVTQTPSHQVTQMGQEVILRCVPISNHLYFYWYRQILGQKVEFLVSFYNNEISEKSEIFDDQFSVERPDGSNFTLKIRSTKLEDSAMYFCASTGDYSPLHFGNGTRLTVT.

J is TRBJ2-1 and V is TRBV7-2, with a tentative D call TRBD1 (5 bases). The V end lost 5 bases, the J end lost 2 bases, and 13 bases lay between the germline ends. This CDR3 has 15 amino acids. Germline V CDR1 and CDR2: SGHTA, FQGNSA. In DNA form, the CDR3 reads TGTGCCAGCAGCCCGAATCGGACACCCTACAATGAGCAGTTCTTC. Translation: CASSPNRTPYNEQFF.

This chain links TRBV5-1 with TRBJ2-2; D might be TRBD2 (6 bases). CDR1 is SGHRS, CDR2 YFSETQ, per germline. The CDR3 has 19 residues. V lost 0 bases to trimming and J lost 0 bases, with 18 bases between them. The CDR3 sequence is CASSLAEGQGGPNTGELFF. The CDR3 region has the DNA TGCGCCAGCAGCTTGGCCGAGGGGCAGGGAGGTCCGAACACCGGGGAGCTGTTTTTT.

This clone was seen a few times. The chain joins TRBV6-6 to TRBJ2-7, with TRBD2 as a possible D gene (5 bases). CDR1 and CDR2 from the germline V gene are MNHNY and SVGAGI (reference sequence). V was pared by 5 bases and J by 4 bases, with 15 bases between. The CDR3 is 14 amino acids. CDR3 sequence: CASSLPGVGYEQYF. Here the CDR3 DNA reads TGTGCCAGCAGTCTCCCCGGGGTAGGGTACGAGCAGTACTTC.

The chain carries TRBV5-1 and TRBJ1-1; the match to TRBD1 covers 8 bases. Germline CDR1 is SGHRS and CDR2 is YFSETQ. This CDR3 spans 14 amino acids. The V gene end was trimmed by 4 bases and the J gene end by 3 bases; junction bases not matched to a gene: 5. As DNA, the CDR3 is TGCGCCAGCAGCAACGGACAGGGCTACACTGAAGCTTTCTTT. It yields the protein CASSNGQGYTEAFF. The full variable domain, rest sourced from reference TRBV5-1 and TRBJ1-1, is KAGVTQTPRYLIKTRGQQVTLSCSPISGHRSVSWYQQTPGQGLQFLFEYFSETQRNKGNFPGRFSGRQFSNSRSEMNVSTLELGDSALYLCASSNGQGYTEAFFGQGTRLTVV.

The chain uses TRBV4-2 and TRBJ1-2, with 7 bases lining up with TRBD1. V was clipped by 5 bases and J by 4 bases; unmatched bases: 19. This CDR3 comprises 18 residues. Looked up from germline, CDR1 is LGHNA and CDR2 is YNFKEQ. The CDR3 coding sequence is TGTGCCAGCAGCAAAGCGGGCTATACAGGGGAGGTAACCTATGGCTACACCTTC. Translated: CASSKAGYTGEVTYGYTF.

V gene TRBV28 combines with J gene TRBJ2-7; tentatively, D is TRBD2 (6 bases). Trimming removed 6 bases from V and 0 bases from J, with 15 bases in between. There are 15 residues in the CDR3. Germline V gene lookup returns CDR1 MDHEN and CDR2 SYDVKM. The chain's CDR3 is CASREGGASSYEQYF. For the CDR3, the DNA is TGTGCCAGCAGGGAGGGCGGGGCCAGCTCCTACGAGCAGTACTTC.

The rearrangement links TRBV30 to TRBJ1-4; TRBD1 matches at 7 bases. Germline loops: CDR1 GTSNPN, CDR2 SVGIG (reference sequence). The length of the CDR3 is 13 residues. Germline trimming cut 3 bases from V and 7 bases from J; bases unmatched to any gene: 5. The CDR3 is CAWRRQGVEKLFF. CDR3 DNA: TGTGCCTGGAGAAGGCAGGGGGTTGAAAAACTGTTTTTT.

This chain connects TRBV29-1 to TRBJ2-2; 7 nucleotides match TRBD1. This CDR3 has 15 amino acids. The germline gives CDR1 SQVTM, CDR2 ANQGSEA. V shed 4 bases, J shed 1 base, and the junction held 6 bases outside the gene matches. CDR3 nucleotide sequence: TGCAGCGTTGGGATGACAGGGCTGAACACCGGGGAGCTGTTTTTT. Protein product: CSVGMTGLNTGELFF.

The rearrangement joins TRBV7-6 to TRBJ2-1; D possibly corresponds to TRBD2 (6 bases). The CDR3 length is 17 residues. Looked up from germline, CDR1 is SGHVS and CDR2 is FNYEAQ. V was trimmed by 1 base and J by 4 bases, leaving 17 bases between them. The CDR3 protein is CASSLGALRGSYNEQFF. CDR3 bases: TGTGCCAGCAGCTTAGGGGCTTTGCGGGGATCTTACAATGAGCAGTTCTTC.

CDR3 DNA sequence: TGTGCCAGCAGCCGGGCAGGGTGGTTTGAAGCTTTCTTT. Residues: CASSRAGWFEAFF. The rearrangement uses TRBV6-5 and TRBJ1-1, with a tentative D call TRBD1 (5 bases). With 6 bases removed from V and 7 bases from J, the gap between germline ends came to 15 bases. From germline, CDR1 is MNHEY and CDR2 SVGAGI. The CDR3 totals 13 residues.

The chain is built from TRBV24-1 and TRBJ2-2; TRBD1 matches at 10 bases. V shed 4 bases, J shed 7 bases, and the junction held 8 bases outside the gene matches. The CDR3 spans 16 residues. The germline CDR1 and CDR2 sequences are KGHDR and SFDVKD. DNA for the CDR3: TGTGCCACCAGTGAGACCGGGACAGGGGTGAGCGGGGAGCTGTTTTTT. This translates into CATSETGTGVSGELFF.

This clone was counted once. The CDR3 coding sequence is TGTGCCAGCAGTTCGGAGGGGATGAACACTGAAGCTTTCTTT. Amino acids: CASSSEGMNTEAFF. The chain links TRBV6-5 to TRBJ1-1; D is possibly TRBD1 (5 bases). The CDR3 is 14 amino acids. Looked up from germline, CDR1 is MNHEY and CDR2 is SVGAGI. The V and J ends lost 4 bases and 0 bases respectively, with 9 bases between them.

The chain combines TRBV3-1 (or the pseudogene TRBV3-2) with TRBJ2-1; 9 bases are a match to TRBD2. Germline CDR1 is LGHDT and CDR2 is YNNKEL (reference sequence). This CDR3 is 14 amino acids long. V lost 3 bases to trimming and J lost 8 bases; unmatched junction nucleotides: 5. The CDR3 sequence is CASSQTSGRDEQFF. CDR3 nucleotide sequence: TGTGCCAGCAGCCAGACTAGCGGTCGGGATGAGCAGTTCTTC.

This rearrangement joins TRBV7-9 to TRBJ2-3; D not certain. The V gene lost 3 bases and the J gene lost 4 bases, with 11 bases spanning the gap. CDR1 SEHNR and CDR2 FQNEAQ come from the germline V gene (reference sequence). The CDR3 runs to 14 residues. The CDR3 reads CASSFRQNSDTQYF. DNA for the CDR3: TGTGCCAGCAGCTTCCGTCAGAATTCAGATACGCAGTATTTT.

The chain couples TRBV10-3 to TRBJ1-2, with D possibly being TRBD1 (5 bases). Trimming took off 3 bases at V and 2 bases at J, with 16 bases between the two ends. The length of the CDR3 is 16 residues. Germline CDR1 ENHRY, CDR2 SYGVKD. The CDR3 nucleotides are TGTGCCATCAGTGACAGGTCCAGGGCAGCGAACTATGGCTACACCTTC. The encoded protein is CAISDRSRAANYGYTF.

In regard to this clone: One end of the junction is discordant with germline, which a read error may explain. This chain uses TRBV3-1 (or the pseudogene TRBV3-2) with TRBJ2-7; maybe TRBD2 (5 bases). This CDR3 has 13 residues. The germline V gene has CDR1 LGHDT and CDR2 YNNKEL (reference sequence). The CDR3 DNA reads as TGTGCCAGCAGCCAAGAAAGGTTGCGGGTACCTAGTTTC. It yields the protein CASSQERLRVPSF.

V gene TRBV5-1 combines with J gene TRBJ1-1; 7 positions match TRBD1. Germline values: CDR1 SGHRS, CDR2 YFSETQ. The CDR3 extends over 17 amino acids. Trimming at V came to 1 base and at J to 2 bases, leaving 11 bases not matched to a gene. The CDR3: CASSLLPPGQPNTEAFF. The CDR3 DNA sequence: TGCGCCAGCAGCTTGCTTCCCCCGGGACAGCCTAACACTGAAGCTTTCTTT.

This rearrangement joins TRBV7-2 to TRBJ2-1; unclear D gene. The CDR3 has 14 amino acids. V was pared by 2 bases and J by 5 bases, with 10 bases between. Germline V gene data show CDR1 as SGHTA and CDR2 as FQGNSA. The CDR3, as DNA: TGTGCCAGCAGCTTATGGAGCCCCCACAATGAGCAGTTCTTC. Translating gives CASSLWSPHNEQFF. Full variable domain (outside the CDR3, taken from reference TRBV7-2 and TRBJ2-1): GAGVSQSPSNKVTEKGKDVELRCDPISGHTALYWYRQSLGQGLEFLIYFQGNSAPDKSGLPSDRFSAERTGGSVSTLTIQRTQQEDSAVYLCASSLWSPHNEQFFGPGTRLTVL.